Described below is a single T cell receptor (beta chain) sequence and its context. No antigen is known for it. Trimming removed 2 bases from V and 3 bases from J, with 14 bases in between. The CDR3 consists of 15 residues. Germline CDR1 SGHRS, CDR2 YFSETQ. Expressed TCRB transcripts got sequenced, as all isolated RNA was reverse transcribed. Read counts averaged approximately 3.5 million for samples of naive, central memory and regulatory T cells. The data were produced by immunoSEQ multiplex PCR, yet TCRdb's version contains in-frame clones alone and is incomplete. The table records over 100,000 clones, about a sixth of them present only once. The data were taken from a study of beta chain features in type 1 diabetes. Whole-study findings and limits: VDJ junctions from patients with type 1 diabetes contained fewer insertions and more deletions. Across all four CD4+ subsets, people with type 1 diabetes showed modestly shorter TCRB CDR3s.

The rearrangement links TRBV5-1 to TRBJ1-1; no firm D call. The receptor was derived from a man aged 25 to 45 with type 1 diabetes. The specimen was central memory CD4+ T cells from blood. CDR3 nucleotides: TGCGCCAGCAGCTTAACACAACCCCGGTACACTGAAGCTTTCTTT. It translates to CASSLTQPRYTEAFF.